Below, one T cell receptor (beta chain) is given with its context. This CDR3 has 16 residues. Losses at the gene ends were 0 bases for V and 4 bases for J; bases not matched to a gene: 7. CDR1 and CDR2 (germline): GTSNPN, SVGIG (reference sequence). The assay was immunoSEQ multiplex PCR, and TCRdb's table has in-frame clones only and misses some. The table records approximately 170,000 clones, about 85% of them present only once. The data were obtained in a study of cytomegalovirus exposure and HLA in healthy donors. The receptor was isolated from a young man in good health and CMV-seropositive. V is TRBV30 and J is TRBJ2-3, with 10 bases identical to TRBD2. Sequencing input: PBMCs. CDR3 nucleotide sequence: TGTGCCTGGAGTGTAGCCAGCGGGGGGGGAGCAGATACGCAGTATTTT. It translates to CAWSVASGGGADTQYF.